Following are 25 T cell receptor beta chains from one sample sequenced in a study of identical twins. TCRdb ran MiXCR on the 5' RACE reads and lists one entry per CDR3 protein. The sample lists roughly 350,000 distinct CDR3 sequences; roughly an eighth were seen once. The same sample was also used in a study of yellow fever vaccine responses in identical twins.

Material: CD8+ T cells sorted from blood. Source of these receptors: a young woman in good health.

The chain employs TRBV5-4 and TRBJ2-6; the D gene is possibly TRBD1 (6 bases). Germline CDR1 is SGHNT and CDR2 is YYREEE (reference sequence). Trimming took off 5 bases at V and 0 bases at J, with 15 bases between the two ends. This CDR3 contains 17 residues. CDR3 in DNA: TGTGCCAGCAGGGAAGGACAGACGCTCTCTGGGGCCAACGTCCTGACTTTC. This sequence encodes CASREGQTLSGANVLTF.

The V and J genes are TRBV12-3 or TRBV12-4 and TRBJ2-2; D is possibly TRBD1 or TRBD2 (5 bases each). This CDR3 contains 15 residues. Trimming removed 4 bases from V and 6 bases from J, with 15 bases in between. The DNA of the CDR3 is TGTGCCAGCAGTTGGGGGTCTGCGTTTTCCGGGGAGCTGTTTTTT. It translates to CASSWGSAFSGELFF.

The rearrangement joins TRBV7-9 to TRBJ1-4; the D is unclear. V was clipped by 2 bases and J by 7 bases, with 11 bases between them. The V gene's germline CDR1 is SEHNR and CDR2 FQNEAQ (reference sequence). This CDR3 spans 14 amino acids. The CDR3 sequence: CASSLPGGGEKLFF. CDR3 coding DNA: TGTGCCAGCAGCTTACCGGGCGGCGGTGAAAAACTGTTTTTT.

Concerning this clonotype: The junction does not match germline at one end; this may be a read error. This rearrangement joins TRBV28 to TRBJ2-7, with D perhaps matching TRBD1 (6 bases). The CDR3 covers 15 residues. Looked up from germline, CDR1 is MDHEN and CDR2 is SYDVKM. This CDR3 reads CASRLVRGVEYELYF. The CDR3, as DNA: TGTGCCAGCAGGCTTGTCAGGGGCGTCGAATACGAGCTGTACTTC.

This clonotype was recorded many times. The rearrangement links TRBV5-1 to TRBJ1-4; D remains ambiguous. Germline assignment: CDR1 SGHRS and CDR2 YFSETQ. CDR3 size: 14 residues. The V and J ends lost 0 bases and 7 bases respectively, with 10 bases between them. CDR3: CASSLEGTSEKLFF. CDR3 bases: TGCGCCAGCAGCTTGGAGGGTACCAGTGAAAAACTGTTTTTT. The complete variable domain, with remaining parts taken from reference TRBV5-1 and TRBJ1-4, reads KAGVTQTPRYLIKTRGQQVTLSCSPISGHRSVSWYQQTPGQGLQFLFEYFSETQRNKGNFPGRFSGRQFSNSRSEMNVSTLELGDSALYLCASSLEGTSEKLFFGSGTQLSVL.

This clonotype showed up just a few times. The V call is TRBV28, the J call TRBJ2-3, with 7 bases lining up with TRBD2. CDR1 is MDHEN and CDR2 is SYDVKM in the germline V gene. The CDR3 extends over 16 amino acids. Trimming removed 5 bases from V and 2 bases from J; junction bases left unmatched: 10. The CDR3 spells CASSTLLARYTDTQYF. CDR3 in DNA: TGTGCCAGCAGTACATTACTAGCGCGATACACAGATACGCAGTATTTT.

As regards this clonotype: At one of its ends the junction is not consistent with the germline gene, which may arise from a read error. The chain is built from TRBV7-7 and TRBJ2-1; unclear D gene. CDR3 length: 15 amino acids. The V gene's germline CDR1 is SSHAT and CDR2 FNYEAQ (reference sequence). This CDR3 reads CVSSPDRSSYNEQFF. The CDR3 DNA sequence: TGTGTCAGCAGTCCCGACCGGAGCTCCTACAATGAGCAGTTCTTC.

The chain has TRBV2 and TRBJ2-1, with unresolved D. This CDR3 is built from 11 residues. Germline CDR1 and CDR2: SNHLY and FYNNEI. V was clipped by 6 bases and J by 9 bases, with 9 bases between them. The CDR3: CASSALSEQFF. The CDR3 DNA follows: TGTGCCAGCAGCGCCCTGAGTGAGCAGTTCTTC.

This clonotype was counted a few times. The chain recombines TRBV6-5 with TRBJ2-5; D remains ambiguous. Trimming pared 4 bases from V and 4 bases from J, leaving 16 bases between. CDR3 length: 15 amino acids. Germline loops: CDR1 MNHEY, CDR2 SVGAGI. The CDR3, as DNA: TGTGCCAGCAGTTTCTCTAGGGCAAGTGGAGAGACCCAGTACTTC. Protein sequence: CASSFSRASGETQYF.

This clonotype was seen repeatedly, ten times or more. The V and J genes are TRBV6-5 and TRBJ2-1; no firm D call. The CDR3 sequence is 10 residues long. V was shortened by 8 bases and J by 9 bases, with 8 bases between the two germline ends. Germline-derived CDR1 and CDR2 are MNHEY and SVGAGI. In DNA, the CDR3 is TGTGCCAGCGGGAATCTTGAGCAGTTCTTC. Protein product: CASGNLEQFF.

This clonotype was found a few times. The rearrangement uses TRBV2 and TRBJ2-1; 12 positions match TRBD2. Germline values: CDR1 SNHLY, CDR2 FYNNEI. The CDR3 has 16 residues. V gave up 4 bases and J gave up 6 bases; unmatched junction bases: 7. CDR3 DNA: TGTGCCAGCAGTGTCGTCGGACTAGCGGGGATCAATGAGCAGTTCTTC. It yields the protein CASSVVGLAGINEQFF.

The V gene is TRBV16, the J gene TRBJ2-1; maybe TRBD2 (6 bases). CDR1 and CDR2 (germline): KGHSY, FQNENV. V lost 8 bases and J 10 bases, leaving 30 bases between the germline ends. CDR3 length equals 17 residues. The CDR3 here is CASSKAPAGPPRQEQFF. In DNA, the CDR3 is TGTGCCAGCTCCAAAGCTCCCGCGGGACCCCCGAGACAGGAGCAGTTCTTC. The whole variable domain, remainder taken from reference TRBV16 and TRBJ2-1, is GEEVAQTPKHLVRGEGQKAKLYCAPIKGHSYVFWYQQVLKNEFKFLISFQNENVFDETGMPKERFSAKCLPNSPCSLEIQATKLEDSAVYFCASSKAPAGPPRQEQFFGPGTRLTVL.

The rearrangement joins TRBV20-1 to TRBJ2-7, with 7 bases that match TRBD2. With V trimmed by 6 bases and J by 7 bases, 12 bases remained unmatched. In germline, CDR1 is DFQATT, CDR2 SNEGSKA (reference sequence). The CDR3 runs to 13 residues. The CDR3 protein is CSARRDGGSEQYF. CDR3 DNA sequence: TGCAGTGCCAGAAGGGACGGGGGGAGTGAGCAGTACTTC.

The CDR3 region is CATPRGGVNTIYF. The CDR3 DNA reads TGTGCCACCCCCAGGGGAGGTGTAAACACCATATATTTT. The rearrangement uses TRBV24-1 and TRBJ1-3; weak D call: TRBD1 (6 bases). The CDR3 spans 13 residues. Trimming removed 9 bases from V and 6 bases from J, with 14 bases in between. Germline V gives CDR1 KGHDR, CDR2 SFDVKD.

The J gene is TRBJ2-3, the V gene TRBV28; maybe TRBD1 (5 bases). The germline V gene encodes CDR1 MDHEN and CDR2 SYDVKM. V was pared by 5 bases and J by 0 bases, with 9 bases between. The CDR3 contains 14 residues. CDR3 nucleotides: TGTGCCAGCAGTCTCCGACAGAGCACAGATACGCAGTATTTT. Translated, it gives CASSLRQSTDTQYF.

This clonotype has a count of ten or more. V gene TRBV6-1 combines with J gene TRBJ1-3, with a weak D call TRBD1 (5 bases). In germline, CDR1 is MNHNS, CDR2 SASEGT. Trimming shortened V by 5 bases and J by 4 bases, and 12 bases separated the two germline ends. The CDR3 runs 14 residues. The CDR3 DNA reads TGTGCCAGCAGTCCACAGGCCTTAGGAAACACCATATATTTT. Residues: CASSPQALGNTIYF.

The table lists this clonotype with a few counts. V usage is TRBV28 and J usage is TRBJ2-2; D may be TRBD2 (5 bases). CDR1 MDHEN and CDR2 SYDVKM come from the germline V gene. The V gene lost 4 bases and the J gene lost 4 bases, with 10 bases spanning the gap. The length of the CDR3 is 14 residues. The CDR3 nucleotides are TGTGCCAGCAGTTCGCCTAGCCTCACCGGGGAGCTGTTTTTT. It specifies CASSSPSLTGELFF.

The table lists this clonotype with many counts. CDR3 nucleotides: TGCGCCAGCAGCCAAGAGTCACTGGGCACCGGGGAGCTGTTTTTT. As protein: CASSQESLGTGELFF. The chain carries TRBV4-1 and TRBJ2-2; D is ambiguous. The V gene's germline CDR1 is MGHRA and CDR2 YSYEKL. This CDR3 contains 15 residues. Trimming stripped 0 bases from V and 4 bases from J, with 9 bases between.

This clonotype was seen only a few times. J is TRBJ1-1 and V is TRBV7-8; TRBD1 might be the D (5 bases). Per the germline V gene, CDR1 is SGHVS and CDR2 is FQNEAQ. The CDR3 totals 15 residues. Trimming took 1 base from V and 1 from J, leaving 10 bases between them. The chain's CDR3 is CASSLGDGTNTEAFF. CDR3 in DNA: TGTGCCAGCAGCTTAGGGGACGGGACGAACACTGAAGCTTTCTTT.

The genes are TRBV28 and TRBJ2-7, with a weak D call TRBD2 (5 bases). The CDR3 totals 11 residues. The ends were cut back, 2 bases at V and 6 bases at J, with 5 bases in the middle. Germline loops: CDR1 MDHEN, CDR2 SYDVKM. CDR3 region: CASSLSGEQYV. The DNA of the CDR3 is TGTGCCAGCAGTTTAAGCGGCGAGCAGTACGTC.

At least ten counts were recorded for this clonotype. CDR3 region: CASSHSGSPFREQYF. The CDR3 region has the DNA TGTGCCAGCAGCCATAGCGGGAGTCCTTTTCGGGAGCAGTACTTC. The chain carries TRBV12-3 or TRBV12-4 and TRBJ2-7; TRBD2 aligns across 9 bases. The V gene end was trimmed by 6 bases and the J gene end by 7 bases; junction bases not matched to a gene: 13. CDR3 length: 15 amino acids.

The V and J genes are TRBV6-5 and TRBJ2-3; TRBD2 aligns across 8 bases. With V trimmed by 0 bases and J by 2 bases, 4 bases remained unmatched. CDR1 MNHEY and CDR2 SVGAGI come from the germline V gene. The CDR3 is 16 amino acids. The CDR3 DNA follows: TGTGCCAGCAGTTACTCCGCGCGGGGGGACACAGATACGCAGTATTTT. Translation: CASSYSARGDTDTQYF.

This clonotype was counted a few times. The genes are TRBV20-1 and TRBJ2-7, with TRBD1 matching 7 bases. The CDR3 runs to 14 residues. From germline, CDR1 is DFQATT and CDR2 SNEGSKA (reference sequence). J was trimmed by 4 bases and V by 5 bases; bases with no gene match: 11. This CDR3 is CSAYDRVGGYEQYF. The CDR3 DNA sequence: TGCAGTGCTTACGACAGGGTTGGAGGTTACGAGCAGTACTTC.

Concerning this clonotype itself: A much more abundant neighbour one base away suggests this may be a read error. The chain has TRBV6-2 or TRBV6-3 and TRBJ2-1; D gene ambiguous. CDR1 and CDR2 (germline): MNHEY, SVGEGT. V lost 6 bases, J lost 0 bases, and 18 bases lay in between. This CDR3 comprises 17 residues. The CDR3 nucleotides are TGTGCCAGCAGAACCGCGTCGAGAGTTAGCTCCTACAATGAGCAGTTCTTC. This sequence encodes CASRTASRVSSYNEQFF.

The table lists this clonotype with a count of one. J is TRBJ1-4 and V is TRBV2; 8 bases fit TRBD1. V shed 3 bases, J shed 6 bases, and the junction held 9 bases outside the gene matches. Germline assignment: CDR1 SNHLY and CDR2 FYNNEI. The CDR3 consists of 16 residues. The chain's CDR3 is CASSEWQGASDEKLFF. The CDR3 nucleotides are TGTGCCAGCAGTGAGTGGCAGGGGGCCTCAGATGAAAAACTGTTTTTT.